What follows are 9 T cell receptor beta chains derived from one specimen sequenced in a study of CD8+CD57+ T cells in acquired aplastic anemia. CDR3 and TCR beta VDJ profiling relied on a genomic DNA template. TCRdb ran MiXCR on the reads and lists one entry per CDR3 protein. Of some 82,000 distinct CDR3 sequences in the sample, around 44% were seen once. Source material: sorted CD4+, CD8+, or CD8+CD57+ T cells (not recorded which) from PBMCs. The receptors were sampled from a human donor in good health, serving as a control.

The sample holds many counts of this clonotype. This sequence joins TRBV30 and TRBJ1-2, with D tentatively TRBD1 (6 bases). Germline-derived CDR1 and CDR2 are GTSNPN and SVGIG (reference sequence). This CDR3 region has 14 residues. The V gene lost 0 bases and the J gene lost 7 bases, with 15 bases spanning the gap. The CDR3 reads CAWSVRGGVRGYTF. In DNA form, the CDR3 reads TGTGCCTGGAGTGTACGAGGGGGAGTGCGTGGCTACACCTTC.

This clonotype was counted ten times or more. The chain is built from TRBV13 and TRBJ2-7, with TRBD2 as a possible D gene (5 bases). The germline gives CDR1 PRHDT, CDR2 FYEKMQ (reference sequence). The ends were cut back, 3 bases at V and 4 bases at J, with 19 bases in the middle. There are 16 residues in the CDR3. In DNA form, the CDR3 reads TGTGCCAGCAGCTTCGGCCCTCCGAGCGGCAAGTACGAGCAGTACTTC. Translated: CASSFGPPSGKYEQYF. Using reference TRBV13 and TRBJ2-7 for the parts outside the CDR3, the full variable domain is AAGVIQSPRHLIKEKRETATLKCYPIPRHDTVYWYQQGPGQDPQFLISFYEKMQSDKGSIPDRFSAQQFSDYHSELNMSSLELGDSALYFCASSFGPPSGKYEQYFGPGTRLTVT.

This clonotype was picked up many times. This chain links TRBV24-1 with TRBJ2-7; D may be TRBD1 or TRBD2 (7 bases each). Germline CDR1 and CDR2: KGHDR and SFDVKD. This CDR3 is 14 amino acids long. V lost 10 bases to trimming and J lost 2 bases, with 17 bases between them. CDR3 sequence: CATRGDSFPYEQYF. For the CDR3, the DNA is TGTGCCACTCGGGGGGACAGTTTCCCCTACGAGCAGTACTTC.

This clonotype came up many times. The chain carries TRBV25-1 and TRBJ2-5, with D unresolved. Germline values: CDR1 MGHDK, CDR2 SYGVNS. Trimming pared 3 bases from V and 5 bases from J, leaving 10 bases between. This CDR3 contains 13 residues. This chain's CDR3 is CASSEPDGETQYF. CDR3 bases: TGTGCCAGCAGTGAGCCGGACGGGGAGACCCAGTACTTC. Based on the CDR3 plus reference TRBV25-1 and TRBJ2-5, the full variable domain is EADIYQTPRYLVIGTGKKITLECSQTMGHDKMYWYQQDPGMELHLIHYSYGVNSTEKGDLSSESTVSRIRTEHFPLTLESARPSHTSQYLCASSEPDGETQYFGPGTRLLVL.

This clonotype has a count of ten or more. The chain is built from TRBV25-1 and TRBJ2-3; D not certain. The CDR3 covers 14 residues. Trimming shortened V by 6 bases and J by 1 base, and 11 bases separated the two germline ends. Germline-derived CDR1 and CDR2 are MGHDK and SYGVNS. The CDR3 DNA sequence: TGTGCCAGCAGCATCTATCCCCGCACAGATACGCAGTATTTT. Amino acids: CASSIYPRTDTQYF. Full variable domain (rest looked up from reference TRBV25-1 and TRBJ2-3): EADIYQTPRYLVIGTGKKITLECSQTMGHDKMYWYQQDPGMELHLIHYSYGVNSTEKGDLSSESTVSRIRTEHFPLTLESARPSHTSQYLCASSIYPRTDTQYFGPGTRLTVL.

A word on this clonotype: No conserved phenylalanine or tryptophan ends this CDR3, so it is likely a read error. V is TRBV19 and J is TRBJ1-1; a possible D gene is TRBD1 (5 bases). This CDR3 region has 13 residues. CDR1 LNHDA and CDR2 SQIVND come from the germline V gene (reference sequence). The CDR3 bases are TGTGCCCGTAGTGATCAGGGCCACACTGAAGCTTTCCTT. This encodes CARSDQGHTEAFL.

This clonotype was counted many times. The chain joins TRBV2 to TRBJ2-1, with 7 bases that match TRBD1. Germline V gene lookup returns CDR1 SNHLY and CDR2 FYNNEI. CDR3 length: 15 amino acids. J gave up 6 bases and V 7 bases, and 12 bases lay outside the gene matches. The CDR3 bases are TGTGCCAGCAAGGAAAGGGGGCAGGAACTCAATGAGCAGTTCTTC. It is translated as CASKERGQELNEQFF. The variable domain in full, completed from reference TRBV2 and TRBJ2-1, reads EPEVTQTPSHQVTQMGQEVILRCVPISNHLYFYWYRQILGQKVEFLVSFYNNEISEKSEIFDDQFSVERPDGSNFTLKIRSTKLEDSAMYFCASKERGQELNEQFFGPGTRLTVL.

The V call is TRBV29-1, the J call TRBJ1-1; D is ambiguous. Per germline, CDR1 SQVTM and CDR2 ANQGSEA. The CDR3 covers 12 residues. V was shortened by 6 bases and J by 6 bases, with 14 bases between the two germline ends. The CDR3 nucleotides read TGCAGCGTCGTGCATGGCCCCGCTGAAGCTTTCTTT. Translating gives CSVVHGPAEAFF.

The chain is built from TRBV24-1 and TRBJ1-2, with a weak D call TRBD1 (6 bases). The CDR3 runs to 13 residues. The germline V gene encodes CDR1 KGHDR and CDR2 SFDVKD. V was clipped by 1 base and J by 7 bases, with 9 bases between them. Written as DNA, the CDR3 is TGTGCCACCAGTGATTTTTCAGGGGCTGGCTACACCTTC. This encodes CATSDFSGAGYTF.